The 3 T cell receptor beta chains below all came from one sample that was sequenced in a study of OX40 agonist ivuxolimab in advanced cancers. Some clones are missing from TCRdb's copy, which holds only in-frame ones; the method was immunoSEQ multiplex PCR. The profile shows roughly 32,000 clones, approximately 88% of them singletons. The starting material was CD4+ or CD8+ T cells sorted from blood, obtained in a trial of the OX40 agonist ivuxolimab. Source of these receptors: an adult with an advanced solid tumor such as melanoma, head and neck, liver or kidney cancer.

The gene calls are TRBV11-2 and TRBJ2-7; 10 positions agree with TRBD2. The CDR3 has 15 residues. With 0 bases clipped from V and 6 bases from J, the junction kept 5 bases outside the gene matches. Germline V gene data show CDR1 as SGHAT and CDR2 as FQNNGV. In DNA, the CDR3 is TGTGCCAGCAGCTTAGACTCGGCTAGCGGGAGCGAGCAGTACTTC. Protein: CASSLDSASGSEQYF.

The rearrangement uses TRBV11-2 and TRBJ2-3, with 11 nucleotides matching TRBD2. Germline V gene lookup returns CDR1 SGHAT and CDR2 FQNNGV. V shed 3 bases, J shed 0 bases, and the junction held 2 bases outside the gene matches. CDR3 length: 16 amino acids. CDR3 in amino acids: CASSFSSGGSTDTQYF. As DNA, the CDR3 is TGTGCCAGCAGCTTCTCTAGCGGGGGGAGCACAGATACGCAGTATTTT.

The chain recombines TRBV27 with TRBJ1-5; a possible D gene is TRBD1 (6 bases). V lost 7 bases, J lost 7 bases, and 14 bases lay in between. The CDR3 length is 13 residues. Germline-derived CDR1 and CDR2 are MNHEY and SMNVEV (reference sequence). The CDR3 bases are TGTGCCAGCATGGGGGGGGCAAGCCAGCCCCAGCATTTT. It encodes CASMGGASQPQHF.